This TCR beta chain appears in the sequencing data of a study of PD-L1 blockade in urothelial cancer. Germline values: CDR1 SGHRS, CDR2 YFSETQ. The V segment lost 3 bases and the J segment 8 bases; nucleotides outside the gene matches: 10. The CDR3 contains 16 residues. The repertoire was sequenced with immunoSEQ multiplex PCR; TCRdb's copy has only in-frame clones and lacks some. The data hold about 57,000 clones, with 70% to 90% observed a single time. The sequences come from PBMCs, collected around atezolizumab (anti-PD-L1) treatment. This clonotype was obtained from a man aged 50 or older with urothelial cancer. The gene calls are TRBV5-1 and TRBJ2-1; 11 bases map to TRBD2. This CDR3 is CASSSSLAGGYDEQFF. In DNA form, the CDR3 reads TGCGCCAGCAGCTCAAGCCTAGCGGGGGGATACGATGAGCAGTTCTTC. The full variable domain, rest sourced from reference TRBV5-1 and TRBJ2-1, is KAGVTQTPRYLIKTRGQQVTLSCSPISGHRSVSWYQQTPGQGLQFLFEYFSETQRNKGNFPGRFSGRQFSNSRSEMNVSTLELGDSALYLCASSSSLAGGYDEQFFGPGTRLTVL.